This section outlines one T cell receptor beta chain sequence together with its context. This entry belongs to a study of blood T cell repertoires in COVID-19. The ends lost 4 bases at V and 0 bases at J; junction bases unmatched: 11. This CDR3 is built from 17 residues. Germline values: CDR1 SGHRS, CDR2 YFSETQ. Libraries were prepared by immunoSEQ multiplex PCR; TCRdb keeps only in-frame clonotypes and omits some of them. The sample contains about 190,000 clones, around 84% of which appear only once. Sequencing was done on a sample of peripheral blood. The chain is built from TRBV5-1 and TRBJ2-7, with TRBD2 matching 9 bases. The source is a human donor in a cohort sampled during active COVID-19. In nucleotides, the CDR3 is TGCGCCAGCAGCCAGCTCCCCAGCGGGAGGAGCTCCTACGAGCAGTACTTC. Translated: CASSQLPSGRSSYEQYF.